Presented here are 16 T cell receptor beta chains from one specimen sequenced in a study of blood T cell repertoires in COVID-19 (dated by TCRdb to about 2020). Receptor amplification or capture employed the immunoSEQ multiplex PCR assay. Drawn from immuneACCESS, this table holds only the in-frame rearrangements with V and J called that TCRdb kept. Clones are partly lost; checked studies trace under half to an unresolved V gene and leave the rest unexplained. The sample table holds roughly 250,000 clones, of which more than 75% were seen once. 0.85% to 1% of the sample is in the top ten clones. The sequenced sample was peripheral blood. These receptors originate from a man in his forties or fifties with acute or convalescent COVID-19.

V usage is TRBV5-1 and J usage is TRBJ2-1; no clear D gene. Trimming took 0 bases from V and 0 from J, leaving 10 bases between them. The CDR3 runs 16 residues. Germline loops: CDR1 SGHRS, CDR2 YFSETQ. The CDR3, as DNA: TGCGCCAGCAGCTTGGTCGTGGCTAGCTCCTACAATGAGCAGTTCTTC. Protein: CASSLVVASSYNEQFF.

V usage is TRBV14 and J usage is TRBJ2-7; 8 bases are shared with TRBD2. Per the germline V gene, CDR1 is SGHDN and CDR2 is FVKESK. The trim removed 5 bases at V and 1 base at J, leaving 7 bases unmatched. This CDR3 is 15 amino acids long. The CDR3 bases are TGTGCCAGCAGCGATTCCGAGCGGGAGTCCTACGAGCAGTACTTC. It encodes CASSDSERESYEQYF.

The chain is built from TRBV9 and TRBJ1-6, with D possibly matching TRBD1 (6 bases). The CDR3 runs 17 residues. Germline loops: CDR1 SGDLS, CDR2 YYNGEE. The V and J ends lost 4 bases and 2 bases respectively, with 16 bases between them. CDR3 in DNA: TGTGCCAGCAGCCCGGCGGGGGGGGGCGCCTATAATTCACCCCTCCACTTT. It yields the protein CASSPAGGGAYNSPLHF.

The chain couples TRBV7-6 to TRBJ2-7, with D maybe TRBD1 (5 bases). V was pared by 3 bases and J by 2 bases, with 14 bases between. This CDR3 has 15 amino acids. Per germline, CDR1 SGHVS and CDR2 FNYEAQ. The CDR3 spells CASSLFVGAPYEQYF. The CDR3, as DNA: TGTGCCAGCAGCTTGTTTGTAGGGGCCCCCTACGAGCAGTACTTC. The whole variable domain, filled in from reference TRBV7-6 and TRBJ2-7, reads GAGVSQSPRYKVTKRGQDVALRCDPISGHVSLYWYRQALGQGPEFLTYFNYEAQQDKSGLPNDRFSAERPEGSISTLTIQRTEQRDSAMYRCASSLFVGAPYEQYFGPGTRLTVT.

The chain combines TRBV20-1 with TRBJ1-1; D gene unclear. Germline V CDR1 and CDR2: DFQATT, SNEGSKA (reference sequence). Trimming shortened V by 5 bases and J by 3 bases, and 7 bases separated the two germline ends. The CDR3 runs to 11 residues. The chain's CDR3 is CSAPVYTEAFF. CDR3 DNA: TGCAGTGCTCCGGTGTACACTGAAGCTTTCTTT.

CDR3 DNA: TGCAGCGGGACCAGAGGAACAGGGACGAACACCGGGGAGCTGTTTTTT. Its protein is CSGTRGTGTNTGELFF. V is TRBV29-1 and J is TRBJ2-2; the D gene is possibly TRBD1 (6 bases). Germline V gene lookup returns CDR1 SQVTM and CDR2 ANQGSEA. V was trimmed by 7 bases and J by 0 bases, leaving 18 bases between them. This CDR3 is built from 16 residues.

The chain's CDR3 is CASSTRQITDTQYF. The CDR3 nucleotides read TGTGCCAGCAGCACCCGACAGATCACAGATACGCAGTATTTT. The chain has TRBV13 and TRBJ2-3, with D possibly TRBD1 on 5 matching bases. Trimming stripped 5 bases from V and 2 bases from J, with 11 bases between. This CDR3 region has 14 residues. Per the germline V gene, CDR1 is PRHDT and CDR2 is FYEKMQ (reference sequence).

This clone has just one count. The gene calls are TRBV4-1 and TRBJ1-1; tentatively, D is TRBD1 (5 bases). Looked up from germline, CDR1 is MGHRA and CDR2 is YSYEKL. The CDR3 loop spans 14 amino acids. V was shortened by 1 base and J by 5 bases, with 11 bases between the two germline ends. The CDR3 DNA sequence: TGCGCCAGCAGCCAAGGCTGGGGGGGGACTGAAGCTTTCTTT. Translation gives CASSQGWGGTEAFF.

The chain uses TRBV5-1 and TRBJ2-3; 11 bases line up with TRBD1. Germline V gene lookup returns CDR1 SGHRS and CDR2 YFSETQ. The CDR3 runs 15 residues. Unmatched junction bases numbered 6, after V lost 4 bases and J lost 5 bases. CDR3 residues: CASSAGQGGIDTQYF. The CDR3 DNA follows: TGCGCCAGCAGCGCGGGACAGGGGGGAATAGATACGCAGTATTTT.

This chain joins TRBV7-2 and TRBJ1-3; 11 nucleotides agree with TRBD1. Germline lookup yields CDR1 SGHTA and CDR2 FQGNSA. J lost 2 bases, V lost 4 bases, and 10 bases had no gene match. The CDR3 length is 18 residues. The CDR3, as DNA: TGTGCCAGCAGCTACCGCATCGGGGGACAGGGGGCTGGAAACACCATATATTTT. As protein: CASSYRIGGQGAGNTIYF. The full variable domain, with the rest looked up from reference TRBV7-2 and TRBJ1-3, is GAGVSQSPSNKVTEKGKDVELRCDPISGHTALYWYRQSLGQGLEFLIYFQGNSAPDKSGLPSDRFSAERTGGSVSTLTIQRTQQEDSAVYLCASSYRIGGQGAGNTIYFGEGSWLTVV.

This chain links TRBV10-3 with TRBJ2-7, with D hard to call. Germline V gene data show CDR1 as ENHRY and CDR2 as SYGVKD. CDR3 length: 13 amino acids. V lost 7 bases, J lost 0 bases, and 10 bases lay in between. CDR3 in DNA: TGTGCCATCACAGACACCTCCTCCTACGAGCAGTACTTC. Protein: CAITDTSSYEQYF.

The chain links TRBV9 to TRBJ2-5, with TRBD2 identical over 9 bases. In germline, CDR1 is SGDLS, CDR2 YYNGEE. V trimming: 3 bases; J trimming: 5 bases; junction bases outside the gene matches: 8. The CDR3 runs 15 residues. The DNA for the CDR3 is TGTGCCAGCAGCGCGGGTGCGGGGGGGCCGGAGACCCAGTACTTC. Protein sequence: CASSAGAGGPETQYF.

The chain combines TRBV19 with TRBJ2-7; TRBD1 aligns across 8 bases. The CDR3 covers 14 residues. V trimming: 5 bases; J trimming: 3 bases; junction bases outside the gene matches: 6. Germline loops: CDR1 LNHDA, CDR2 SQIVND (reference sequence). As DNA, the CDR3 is TGTGCCAGTAGTGTGGCGACAGGGGACTACGAGCAGTACTTC. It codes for CASSVATGDYEQYF.

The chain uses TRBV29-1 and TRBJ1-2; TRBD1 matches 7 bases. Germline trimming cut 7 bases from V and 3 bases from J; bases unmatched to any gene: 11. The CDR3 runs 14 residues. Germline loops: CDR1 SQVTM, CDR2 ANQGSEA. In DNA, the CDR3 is TGCAGCGCGATCTATGACAGGGTGGACTATGGCTACACCTTC. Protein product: CSAIYDRVDYGYTF.

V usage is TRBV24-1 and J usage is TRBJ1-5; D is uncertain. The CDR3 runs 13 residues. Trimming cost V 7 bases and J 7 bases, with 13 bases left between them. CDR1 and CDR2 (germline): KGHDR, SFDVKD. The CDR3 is CATSRHGQQPQHF. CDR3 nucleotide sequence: TGTGCCACCAGCCGCCATGGGCAACAGCCCCAGCATTTT.

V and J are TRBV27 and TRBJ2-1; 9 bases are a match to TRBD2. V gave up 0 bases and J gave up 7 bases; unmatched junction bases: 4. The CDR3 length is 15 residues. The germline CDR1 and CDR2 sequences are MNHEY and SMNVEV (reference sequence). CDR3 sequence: CASSLSSGGRNEQFF. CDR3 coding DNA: TGTGCCAGCAGTTTATCTAGCGGGGGTAGGAATGAGCAGTTCTTC.